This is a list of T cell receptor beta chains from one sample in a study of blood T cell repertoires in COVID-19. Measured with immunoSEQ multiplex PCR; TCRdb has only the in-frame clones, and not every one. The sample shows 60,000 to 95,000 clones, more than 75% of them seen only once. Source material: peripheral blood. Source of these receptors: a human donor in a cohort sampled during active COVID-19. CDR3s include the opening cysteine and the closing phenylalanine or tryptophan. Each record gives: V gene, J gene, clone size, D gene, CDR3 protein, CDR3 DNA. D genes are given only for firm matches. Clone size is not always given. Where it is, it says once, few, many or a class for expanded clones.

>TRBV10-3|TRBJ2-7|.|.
CAISESVGQYF
TGTGCCATCAGTGAGTCGGTCGGGCAGTACTTC
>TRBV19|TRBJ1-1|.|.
CASSPQTVGNTEAFF
TGTGCCAGTAGTCCCCAGACAGTAGGAAACACTGAAGCTTTCTTT
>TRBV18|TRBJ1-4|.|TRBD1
CASSPGQGQTEKLFF
TGTGCCAGCTCACCCGGACAGGGGCAAACTGAAAAACTGTTTTTT
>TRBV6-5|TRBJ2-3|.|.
CASQWRGPDTQYF
TGTGCCAGCCAGTGGCGGGGCCCAGATACGCAGTATTTT
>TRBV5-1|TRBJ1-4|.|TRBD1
CASSPGTGDEKLFF
TGCGCCAGCAGCCCCGGGACAGGGGATGAAAAACTGTTTTTT
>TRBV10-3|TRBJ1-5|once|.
CAISPGVSNQPQHF
TGTGCCATCAGTCCCGGGGTTAGCAATCAGCCCCAGCATTTT
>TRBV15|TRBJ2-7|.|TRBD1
CATSRAGTGLYEQYF
TGTGCCACCAGCAGAGCCGGGACAGGGCTCTACGAGCAGTACTTC
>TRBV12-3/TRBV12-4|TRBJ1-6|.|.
CASRRIENSPLHF
TGTGCCAGCAGGAGAATAGAAAATTCACCCCTCCACTTT
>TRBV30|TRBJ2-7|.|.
CAWEAGASYEQYF
TGTGCCTGGGAGGCGGGGGCATCCTACGAGCAGTACTTC
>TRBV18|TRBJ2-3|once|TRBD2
CASSPPGLALEDTQYF
TGTGCCAGCTCACCGCCGGGACTAGCTTTGGAAGATACGCAGTATTTT
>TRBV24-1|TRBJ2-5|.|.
CATSDPADTQETQYF
TGTGCCACCAGTGACCCTGCTGACACCCAAGAGACCCAGTACTTC
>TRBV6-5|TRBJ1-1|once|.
CASSYQGIMNTEAFF
TGTGCCAGCAGTTATCAGGGAATCATGAACACTGAAGCTTTCTTT
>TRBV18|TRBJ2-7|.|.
CASSPPTRFPGEQYF
TGTGCCAGCTCACCACCTACGAGGTTCCCGGGAGAGCAGTACTTC
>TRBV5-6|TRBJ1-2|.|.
CASSLVGAGYGYTF
TGTGCCAGCAGCTTGGTGGGGGCGGGCTATGGCTACACCTTC
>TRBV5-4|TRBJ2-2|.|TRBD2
CASTTSGGSFGELFF
TGTGCCAGCACCACTAGCGGGGGGTCTTTCGGGGAGCTGTTTTTT
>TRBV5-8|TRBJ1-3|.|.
CASSFGGGNTIYF
TGTGCCAGCAGCTTCGGAGGTGGAAACACCATATATTTT
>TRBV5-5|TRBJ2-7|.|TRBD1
CASSPGQGMGEQYF
TGTGCCAGCAGCCCGGGACAGGGGATGGGCGAGCAGTACTTC
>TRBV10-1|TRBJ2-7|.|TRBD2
CASSTGTSGSYEQYF
TGCGCCAGCAGTACCGGGACTAGCGGCTCCTACGAGCAGTACTTC
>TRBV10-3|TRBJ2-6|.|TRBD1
CAISRDRGRRNGANVLTF
TGTGCCATCAGTCGGGACAGGGGGCGCCGAAACGGGGCCAACGTCCTGACTTTC
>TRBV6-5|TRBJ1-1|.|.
CASSLHAQGRGAFF
TGTGCCAGCAGTCTACACGCACAGGGTCGTGGTGCTTTCTTT
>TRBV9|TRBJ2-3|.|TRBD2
CASSVATSGGLNTQYF
TGTGCCAGCAGCGTAGCGACTAGCGGGGGGCTAAATACGCAGTATTTT
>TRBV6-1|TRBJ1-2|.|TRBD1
CASSEPGTSTGHYGYTF
TGTGCCAGCAGTGAGCCGGGAACTTCGACAGGGCACTATGGCTACACCTTC
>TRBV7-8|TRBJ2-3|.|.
CASSPPGRGRITDTQYF
TGTGCCAGCAGCCCCCCGGGTCGGGGAAGGATCACAGATACGCAGTATTTT
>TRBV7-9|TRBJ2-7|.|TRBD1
CASSSQGTGETYEQYF
TGTGCCAGCAGCTCCCAGGGGACAGGGGAAACCTACGAGCAGTACTTC
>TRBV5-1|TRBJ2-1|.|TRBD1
CASNHGTGEYEQFF
TGCGCCAGCAACCATGGGACAGGGGAGTATGAGCAGTTCTTC
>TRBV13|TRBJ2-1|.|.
CASSLEPSFRSYNEQFF
TGTGCCAGCAGCTTAGAGCCTAGTTTCCGCTCCTACAATGAGCAGTTCTTC
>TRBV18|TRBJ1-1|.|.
CASSPRGGEAFF
TGTGCCAGCTCACCACGGGGAGGAGAAGCTTTCTTT
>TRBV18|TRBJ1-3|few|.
CASSPPSLSSGNTIYF
TGTGCCAGCTCACCACCCAGTTTATCCTCTGGAAACACCATATATTTT
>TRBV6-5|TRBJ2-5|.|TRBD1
CASSYQGALPETQYF
TGTGCCAGCAGTTACCAGGGGGCCCTCCCGGAGACCCAGTACTTC
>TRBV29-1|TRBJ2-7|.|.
CSVEVSDNYGVEQYF
TGCAGCGTTGAAGTTAGTGACAACTACGGGGTCGAGCAGTACTTC
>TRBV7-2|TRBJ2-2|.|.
CASSLALRDTGELFF
TGTGCCAGCAGCTTAGCGCTGCGGGACACCGGGGAGCTGTTTTTT
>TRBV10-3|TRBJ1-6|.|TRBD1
CAITGTGNSPLHF
TGTGCCATCACGGGGACAGGAAATTCACCCCTCCACTTT
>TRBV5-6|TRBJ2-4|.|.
CASSLAYPNHRTQNIQYF
TGTGCCAGCAGCTTGGCATATCCGAACCACAGAACCCAAAACATTCAGTACTTC
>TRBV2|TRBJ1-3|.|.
CASSEALTGYGNTIYF
TGTGCCAGCAGTGAAGCCCTAACAGGGTACGGAAACACCATATATTTT
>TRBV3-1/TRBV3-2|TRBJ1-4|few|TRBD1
CASSQGGQRATNEKLFF
TGTGCCAGCAGCCAAGGGGGACAGAGGGCAACTAATGAAAAACTGTTTTTT
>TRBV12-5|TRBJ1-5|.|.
CASGQVGGQPQHF
TGTGCTAGTGGTCAAGTGGGGGGTCAGCCCCAGCATTTT
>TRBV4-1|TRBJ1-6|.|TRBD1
CASSQVQGDNSPLHF
TGCGCCAGCAGCCAAGTCCAGGGGGATAATTCACCCCTCCACTTT
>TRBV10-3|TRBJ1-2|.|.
CAILPVGYGYTF
TGTGCCATTCTCCCGGTCGGCTATGGCTACACCTTC
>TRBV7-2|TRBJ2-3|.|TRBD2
CASSFGLATDTQYF
TGTGCCAGCAGCTTCGGACTAGCGACAGATACGCAGTATTTT
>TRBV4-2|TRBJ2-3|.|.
CASSEGTSTDTQYF
TGTGCCAGCAGCGAAGGGACTAGCACAGATACGCAGTATTTT
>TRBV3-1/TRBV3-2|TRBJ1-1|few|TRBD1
CASSQVGRGYTEAFF
TGTGCCAGCAGCCAAGTCGGCAGGGGGTACACTGAAGCTTTCTTT
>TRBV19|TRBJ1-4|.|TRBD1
CASALGQTTNEKLFF
TGTGCCAGTGCTTTGGGACAGACAACTAATGAAAAACTGTTTTTT
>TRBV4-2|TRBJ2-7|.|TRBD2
CASSQDRGGNYEQYF
TGTGCCAGCAGCCAAGATCGGGGGGGTAACTACGAGCAGTACTTC
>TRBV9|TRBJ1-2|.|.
CASSVVVRGEDYLNYGYTF
TGTGCCAGCAGCGTAGTAGTCAGGGGAGAAGATTACTTGAACTATGGCTACACCTTC
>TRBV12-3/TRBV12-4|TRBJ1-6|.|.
CASSFNSGEPLHF
TGTGCCAGCAGTTTTAATAGCGGAGAACCCCTCCACTTT
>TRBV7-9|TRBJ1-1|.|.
CASSFRDTEAFF
TGTGCCAGCAGCTTCCGGGACACTGAAGCTTTCTTT